A single sample is the source of the 12 T cell receptor beta chains below, sequenced in a study of blood T cell repertoires in COVID-19. TCRdb keeps only in-frame clones here, not all; method: immunoSEQ multiplex PCR. The table has 230,000 or so clones, 88% seen once. The source material was PBMCs or T cells enriched from blood (not recorded which). Source of these receptors: a woman in her forties with acute COVID-19.

The DNA for the CDR3 is TGTGCCAGTAGTGTAGGCGGGGAGATCGGAAACACCATATATTTT. Its protein product is CASSVGGEIGNTIYF. V is TRBV19 and J is TRBJ1-3; no reliable D call. V lost 5 bases and J lost 4, with 15 bases in between. CDR3 size: 15 residues. CDR1 and CDR2 (germline): LNHDA, SQIVND (reference sequence).

This clone appeared a few times. The rearrangement links TRBV15 to TRBJ1-4; TRBD1 agrees at 8 bases. The CDR3 consists of 15 residues. Trimming removed 0 bases from V and 5 bases from J; junction bases left unmatched: 2. Germline V CDR1 and CDR2: LNHNV, YYDKDF (reference sequence). CDR3 region: CATSREGDRNEKLFF. As DNA, the CDR3 is TGTGCCACCAGCAGAGAGGGGGACAGGAATGAAAAACTGTTTTTT.

This clone was observed once. The genes are TRBV7-2 and TRBJ1-6, with a weak D call TRBD1 (5 bases). The V gene lost 10 bases and the J gene lost 4 bases, with 11 bases spanning the gap. Germline lookup yields CDR1 SGHTA and CDR2 FQGNSA. There are 13 residues in the CDR3. The CDR3 reads CATHQGYNSPLHF. CDR3 bases: TGTGCCACCCATCAGGGATATAATTCACCCCTCCACTTT.

The rearrangement joins TRBV27 to TRBJ1-6; 7 bases line up with TRBD1. Germline V gives CDR1 MNHEY, CDR2 SMNVEV (reference sequence). V trimming: 7 bases; J trimming: 10 bases; junction bases outside the gene matches: 10. The CDR3 runs 14 residues. CDR3 loop: CASMLDRAGSPLHF. Here the CDR3 DNA reads TGTGCCAGCATGTTAGACAGGGCCGGCTCACCCCTCCACTTT.

V gene TRBV5-6 combines with J gene TRBJ2-5, with TRBD1 matching over 9 bases. The trim removed 3 bases at V and 5 bases at J, leaving 14 bases unmatched. Germline V gene data show CDR1 as SGHDT and CDR2 as YYEEEE. The CDR3 has 17 amino acids. CDR3 residues: CASSSQVQGAVWETQYF. Here the CDR3 DNA reads TGTGCCAGCAGCTCCCAAGTACAGGGGGCGGTGTGGGAGACCCAGTACTTC. Together with reference TRBV5-6 and TRBJ2-5, the CDR3 gives the full variable domain: DAGVTQSPTHLIKTRGQQVTLRCSPKSGHDTVSWYQQALGQGPQFIFQYYEEEERQRGNFPDRFSGHQFPNYSSELNVNALLLGDSALYLCASSSQVQGAVWETQYFGPGTRLLVL.

J is TRBJ2-5 and V is TRBV20-1; no clear D gene. Between the trimmed V and J ends, which lost 3 bases and 3 bases, there was a span of 8 bases. Germline V CDR1 and CDR2: DFQATT, SNEGSKA (reference sequence). The CDR3 runs to 12 residues. CDR3 in amino acids: CSASRTKETQYF. The CDR3 coding sequence is TGCAGTGCTAGTCGTACAAAAGAGACCCAGTACTTC.

The CDR3 sequence is CASSFKETQYF. Written as DNA, the CDR3 is TGTGCCAGCTCATTTAAAGAGACCCAGTACTTC. V usage is TRBV18 and J usage is TRBJ2-5; D gene uncertain. V was cut by 5 bases and J by 3 bases, with 4 bases left in between. Per germline, CDR1 KGHSH and CDR2 LQKENI. The CDR3 is made up of 11 amino acids.

The V call is TRBV5-8, the J call TRBJ2-5, with a weak D call TRBD2 (6 bases). The germline V gene has CDR1 SGHTS and CDR2 YDEGEE. Deletions cut 2 bases from V and 2 bases from J, with 19 bases between. This CDR3 contains 17 residues. CDR3 loop: CASSFLADLADQETQYF. Written as DNA, the CDR3 is TGTGCCAGCAGCTTCCTCGCCGACTTAGCGGATCAAGAGACCCAGTACTTC.

This clone was seen once. This chain uses TRBV5-1 with TRBJ1-3, with TRBD1 as a possible D gene (6 bases). The CDR3 extends over 15 amino acids. V dropped 1 base and J dropped 0 bases, with 8 bases sitting between them. Germline CDR1 SGHRS, CDR2 YFSETQ. Written as DNA, the CDR3 is TGCGCCAGCAGCTTGTCGGACAGCTCTGGAAACACCATATATTTT. It encodes CASSLSDSSGNTIYF.

The CDR3 protein is CASSYVGNREKLFF. The CDR3 DNA follows: TGTGCCAGCAGTTACGTCGGGAATCGGGAAAAACTGTTTTTT. The chain has TRBV6-9 and TRBJ1-4; D unclear. The germline V gene has CDR1 MNHGY and CDR2 SVAAGI. V was pared by 3 bases and J by 8 bases, with 13 bases between. CDR3 length: 14 residues.

This chain links TRBV25-1 with TRBJ1-2; no firm D call. Germline V gene sequence: CDR1 MGHDK, CDR2 SYGVNS. V was pared by 6 bases and J by 7 bases, with 12 bases between. This CDR3 comprises 12 residues. The CDR3 loop reads CASSSGVLGYTF. The CDR3 nucleotides read TGTGCCAGCAGCAGCGGGGTTCTTGGCTACACCTTC.

J is TRBJ1-1 and V is TRBV7-6, with D tentatively TRBD1 (6 bases). The CDR3 sequence is 15 residues long. In germline, CDR1 is SGHVS, CDR2 FNYEAQ. V lost 4 bases to trimming and J lost 5 bases, with 17 bases between them. In nucleotides, the CDR3 is TGTGCCAGCAGCTCGAAACAGGGAGCTCCGACTGAAGCTTTCTTT. This gives the protein CASSSKQGAPTEAFF.